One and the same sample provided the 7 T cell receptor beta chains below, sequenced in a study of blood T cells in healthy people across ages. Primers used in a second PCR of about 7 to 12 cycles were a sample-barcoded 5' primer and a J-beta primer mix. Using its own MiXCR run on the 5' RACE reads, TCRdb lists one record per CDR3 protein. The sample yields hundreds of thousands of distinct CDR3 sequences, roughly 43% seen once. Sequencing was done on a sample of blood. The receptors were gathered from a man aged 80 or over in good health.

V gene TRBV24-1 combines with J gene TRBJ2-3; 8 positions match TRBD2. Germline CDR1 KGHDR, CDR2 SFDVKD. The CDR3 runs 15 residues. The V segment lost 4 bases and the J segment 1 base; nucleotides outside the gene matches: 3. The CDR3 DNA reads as TGTGCCACCAGTGAGCGGACTAGCTGCACAGATACGCAGTATTTT. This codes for CATSERTSCTDTQYF.

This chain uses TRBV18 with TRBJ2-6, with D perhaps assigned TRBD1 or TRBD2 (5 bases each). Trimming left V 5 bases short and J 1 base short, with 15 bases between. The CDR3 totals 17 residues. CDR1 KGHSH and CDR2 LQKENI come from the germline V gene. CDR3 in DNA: TGTGCCAGCTCATCCCGAGGGGTGGGTTCTGGGGCCAACGTCCTGACTTTC. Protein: CASSSRGVGSGANVLTF.

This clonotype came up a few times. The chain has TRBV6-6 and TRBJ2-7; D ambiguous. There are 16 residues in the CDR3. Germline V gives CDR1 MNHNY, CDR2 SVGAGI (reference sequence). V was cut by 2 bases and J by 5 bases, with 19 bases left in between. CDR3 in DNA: TGTGCCAGCAGTTACCCTGGGAATACCCGTCCCCACGAGCAGTACTTC. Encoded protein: CASSYPGNTRPHEQYF.

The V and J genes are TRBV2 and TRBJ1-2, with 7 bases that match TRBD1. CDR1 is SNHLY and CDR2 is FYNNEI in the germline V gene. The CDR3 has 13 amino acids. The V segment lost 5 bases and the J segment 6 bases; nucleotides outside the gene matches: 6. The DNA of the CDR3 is TGTGCCAGCAGTTCACAGGGGTTGGATGGCTACACCTTC. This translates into CASSSQGLDGYTF.

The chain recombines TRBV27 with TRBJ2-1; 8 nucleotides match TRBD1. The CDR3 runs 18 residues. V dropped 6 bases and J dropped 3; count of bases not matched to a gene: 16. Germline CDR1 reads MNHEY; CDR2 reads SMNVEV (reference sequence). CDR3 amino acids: CASRQGESTLPLYNEQFF. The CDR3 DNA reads TGTGCCAGCAGACAGGGGGAATCGACTCTTCCCCTCTACAATGAGCAGTTCTTC.

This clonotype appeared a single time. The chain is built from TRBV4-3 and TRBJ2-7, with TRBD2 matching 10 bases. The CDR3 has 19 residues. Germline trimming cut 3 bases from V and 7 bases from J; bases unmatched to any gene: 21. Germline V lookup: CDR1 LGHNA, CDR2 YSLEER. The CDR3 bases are TGCGCCAGCAGCCAGGATCCACCCATAAGCGGGAGGGCCTCCAATGAGCAGTACTTC. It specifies CASSQDPPISGRASNEQYF.

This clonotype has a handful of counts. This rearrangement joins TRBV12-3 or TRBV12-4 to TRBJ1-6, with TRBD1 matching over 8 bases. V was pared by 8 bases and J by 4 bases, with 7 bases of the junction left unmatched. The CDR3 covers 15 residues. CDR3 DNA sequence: TGTGCCAGCCGTGTTGGGACAGGTTATAATTCACCCCTCCACTTT. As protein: CASRVGTGYNSPLHF.